The T cell receptor (beta chain) described here comes from a study of blood T cells in healthy people across ages. The length of the CDR3 is 13 residues. V was pared by 5 bases and J by 4 bases, with 10 bases between. The germline gives CDR1 SEHNR, CDR2 FQNEAQ (reference sequence). The authors ran a second PCR of about 6 to 11 cycles using a sample-barcoded 5' primer and a J-beta primer mix. From the 5' RACE reads, TCRdb called clonotypes with MiXCR, one entry per CDR3 protein. The sample has 800,000 or so distinct CDR3 sequences, roughly 25% seen once. These data were likewise used in another study, on T cells of mothers and their children.

The clonotype was recovered from a boy aged 10-17 years in good health. V gene TRBV7-9 combines with J gene TRBJ2-3; D not certain. The specimen sequenced was blood. The CDR3 is CASSQLIADTQYF. The CDR3, as DNA: TGTGCCAGCAGCCAATTGATCGCAGATACGCAGTATTTT.